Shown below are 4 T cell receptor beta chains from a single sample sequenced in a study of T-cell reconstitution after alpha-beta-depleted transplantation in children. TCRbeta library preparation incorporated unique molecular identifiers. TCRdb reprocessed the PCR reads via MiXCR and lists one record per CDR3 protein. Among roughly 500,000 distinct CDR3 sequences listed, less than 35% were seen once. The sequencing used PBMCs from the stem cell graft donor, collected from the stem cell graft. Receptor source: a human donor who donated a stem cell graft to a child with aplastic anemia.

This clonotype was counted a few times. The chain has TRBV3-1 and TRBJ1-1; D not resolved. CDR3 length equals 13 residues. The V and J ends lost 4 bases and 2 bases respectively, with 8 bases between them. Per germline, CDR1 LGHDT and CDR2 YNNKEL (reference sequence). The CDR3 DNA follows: TGTGCCAGCAGCCTCAGATATAACACTGAAGCTTTCTTT. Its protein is CASSLRYNTEAFF.

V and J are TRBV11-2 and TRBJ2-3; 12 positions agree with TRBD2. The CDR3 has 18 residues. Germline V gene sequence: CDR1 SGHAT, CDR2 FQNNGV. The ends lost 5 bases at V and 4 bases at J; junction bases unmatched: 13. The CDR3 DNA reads TGTGCCAGCAGCCTGAGACTAGCGGGAGAGCCCACCGCAGATACGCAGTATTTT. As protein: CASSLRLAGEPTADTQYF.

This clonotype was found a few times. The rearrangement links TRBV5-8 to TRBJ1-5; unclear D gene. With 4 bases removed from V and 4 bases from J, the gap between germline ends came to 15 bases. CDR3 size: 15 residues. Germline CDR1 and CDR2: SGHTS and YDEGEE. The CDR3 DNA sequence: TGTGCCAGCAGCCATGGCCAACACGCTAATCAGCCCCAGCATTTT. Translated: CASSHGQHANQPQHF.

The CDR3 reads CASSLRGSAETQYF. CDR3 DNA sequence: TGTGCCAGCAGCTTACGGGGGTCTGCAGAGACCCAGTACTTC. The J gene is TRBJ2-5, the V gene TRBV7-3; D is perhaps TRBD2 (6 bases). The V end was cut by 2 bases, the J end by 4 bases, with 11 bases between. The CDR3 consists of 14 residues. Germline V gene data show CDR1 as SGHTA and CDR2 as FQGTGA.